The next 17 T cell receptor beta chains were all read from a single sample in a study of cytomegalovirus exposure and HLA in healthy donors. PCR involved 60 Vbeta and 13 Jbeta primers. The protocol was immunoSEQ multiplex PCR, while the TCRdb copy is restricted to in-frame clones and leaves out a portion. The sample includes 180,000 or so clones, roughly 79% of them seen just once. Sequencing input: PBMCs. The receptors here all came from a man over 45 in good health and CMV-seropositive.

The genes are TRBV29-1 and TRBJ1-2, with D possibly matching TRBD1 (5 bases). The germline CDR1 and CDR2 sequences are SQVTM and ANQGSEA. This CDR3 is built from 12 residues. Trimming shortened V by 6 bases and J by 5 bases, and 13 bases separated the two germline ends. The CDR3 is CSVQTVGYGYTF. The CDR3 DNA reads TGCAGCGTCCAGACAGTGGGGTATGGCTACACCTTC.

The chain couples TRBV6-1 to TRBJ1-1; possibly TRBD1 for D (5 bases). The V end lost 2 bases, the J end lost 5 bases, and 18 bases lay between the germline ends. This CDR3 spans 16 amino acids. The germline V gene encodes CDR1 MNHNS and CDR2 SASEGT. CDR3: CASSEKGAEGGTEAFF. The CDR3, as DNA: TGTGCCAGCAGTGAAAAAGGGGCAGAGGGAGGGACTGAAGCTTTCTTT.

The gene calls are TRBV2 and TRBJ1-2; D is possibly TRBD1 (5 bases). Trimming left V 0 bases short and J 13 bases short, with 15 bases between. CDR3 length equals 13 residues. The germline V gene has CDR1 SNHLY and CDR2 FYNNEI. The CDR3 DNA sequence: TGTGCCAGCAGTGAAGCGCTTCTGGCAGGGCTCACCTTC. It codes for CASSEALLAGLTF.

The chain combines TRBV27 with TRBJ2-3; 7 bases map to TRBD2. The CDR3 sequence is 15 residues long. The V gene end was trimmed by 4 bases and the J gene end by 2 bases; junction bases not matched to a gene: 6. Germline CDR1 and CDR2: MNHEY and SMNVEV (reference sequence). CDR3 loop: CASSYFGGTTDTQYF. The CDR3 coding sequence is TGTGCCAGCAGTTACTTCGGGGGGACCACAGATACGCAGTATTTT.

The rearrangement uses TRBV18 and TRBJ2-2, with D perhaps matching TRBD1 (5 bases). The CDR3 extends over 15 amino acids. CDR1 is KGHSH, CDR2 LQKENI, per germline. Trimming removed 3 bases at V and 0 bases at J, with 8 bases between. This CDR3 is CASSPRVSNTGELFF. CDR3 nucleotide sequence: TGTGCCAGCTCACCCAGGGTATCGAACACCGGGGAGCTGTTTTTT.

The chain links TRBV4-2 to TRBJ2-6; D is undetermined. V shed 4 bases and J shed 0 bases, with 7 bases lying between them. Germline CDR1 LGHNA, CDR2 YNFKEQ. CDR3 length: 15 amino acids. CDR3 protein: CASSPDSSGANVLTF. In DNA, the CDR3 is TGTGCCAGCAGCCCAGATAGCTCTGGGGCCAACGTCCTGACTTTC.

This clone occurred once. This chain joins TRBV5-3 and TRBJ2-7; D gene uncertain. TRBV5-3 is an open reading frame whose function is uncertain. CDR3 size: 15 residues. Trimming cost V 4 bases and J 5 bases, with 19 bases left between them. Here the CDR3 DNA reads TGTGCCAGAAGCCGCGAATTTCATGTGCCCCACGAGCAGTACTTC. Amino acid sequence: CARSREFHVPHEQYF.

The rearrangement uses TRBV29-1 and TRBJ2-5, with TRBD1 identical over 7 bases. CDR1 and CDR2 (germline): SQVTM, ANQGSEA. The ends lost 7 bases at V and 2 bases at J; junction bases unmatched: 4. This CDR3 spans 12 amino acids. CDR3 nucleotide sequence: TGCAGCGGCAGGGGGAGTCAAGAGACCCAGTACTTC. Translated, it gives CSGRGSQETQYF.

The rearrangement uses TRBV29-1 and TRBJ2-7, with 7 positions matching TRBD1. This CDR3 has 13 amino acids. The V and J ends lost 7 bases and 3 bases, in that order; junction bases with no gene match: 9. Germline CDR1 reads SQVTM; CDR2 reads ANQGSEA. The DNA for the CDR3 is TGCAGCGCTGGGGACAGAACGAACTACGAGCAGTACTTC. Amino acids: CSAGDRTNYEQYF.

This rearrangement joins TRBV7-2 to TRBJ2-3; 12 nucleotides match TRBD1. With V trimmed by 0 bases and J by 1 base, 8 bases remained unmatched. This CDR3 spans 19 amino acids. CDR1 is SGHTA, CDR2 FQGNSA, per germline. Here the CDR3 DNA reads TGTGCCAGCAGCTTAGCCGGTTCCGGGACAGGGGGCGGCACAGATACGCAGTATTTT. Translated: CASSLAGSGTGGGTDTQYF.

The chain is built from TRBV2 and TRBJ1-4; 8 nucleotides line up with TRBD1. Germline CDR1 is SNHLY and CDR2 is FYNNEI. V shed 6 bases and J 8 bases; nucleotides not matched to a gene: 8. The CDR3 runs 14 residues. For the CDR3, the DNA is TGTGCCAGCAGCATTGGACAGGGTAGGGAAAAACTGTTTTTT. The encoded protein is CASSIGQGREKLFF.

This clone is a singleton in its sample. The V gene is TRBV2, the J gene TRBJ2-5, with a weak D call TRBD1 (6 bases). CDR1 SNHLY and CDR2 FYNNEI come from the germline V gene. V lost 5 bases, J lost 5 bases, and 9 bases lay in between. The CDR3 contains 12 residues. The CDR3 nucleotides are TGTGCCAGCAGTACAGGGATGGAGACCCAGTACTTC. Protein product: CASSTGMETQYF.

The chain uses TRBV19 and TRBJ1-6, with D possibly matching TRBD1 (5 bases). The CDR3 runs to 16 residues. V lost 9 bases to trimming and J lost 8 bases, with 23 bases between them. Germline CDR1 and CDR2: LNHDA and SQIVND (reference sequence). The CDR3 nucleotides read TGTGCCAGCCGCACGGGCTTTCGGGACTCTTATTCACCCCTCCACTTT. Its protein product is CASRTGFRDSYSPLHF.

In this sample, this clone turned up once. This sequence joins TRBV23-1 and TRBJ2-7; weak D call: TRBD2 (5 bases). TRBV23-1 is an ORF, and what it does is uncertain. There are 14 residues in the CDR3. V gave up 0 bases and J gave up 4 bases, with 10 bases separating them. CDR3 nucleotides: TGCGCCAGCAGTCAATCGAAGGGAGTGTACGAGCAGTACTTC. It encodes CASSQSKGVYEQYF.

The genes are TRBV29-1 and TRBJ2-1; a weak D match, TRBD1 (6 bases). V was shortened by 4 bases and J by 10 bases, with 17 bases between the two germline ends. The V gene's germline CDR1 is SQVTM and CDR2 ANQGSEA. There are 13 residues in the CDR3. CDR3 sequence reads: CSVGTVGMSEQFF. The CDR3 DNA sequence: TGCAGCGTTGGGACAGTCGGCATGAGCGAGCAGTTCTTC.

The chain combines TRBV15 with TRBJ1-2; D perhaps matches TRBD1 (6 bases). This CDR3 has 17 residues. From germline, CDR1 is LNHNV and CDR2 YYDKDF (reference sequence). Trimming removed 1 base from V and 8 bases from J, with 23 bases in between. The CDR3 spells CATSRGSGTGSRGGYTF. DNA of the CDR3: TGTGCCACCAGCAGAGGATCTGGAACAGGGAGTCGAGGAGGCTACACCTTC. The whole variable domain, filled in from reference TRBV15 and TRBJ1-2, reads DAMVIQNPRYQVTQFGKPVTLSCSQTLNHNVMYWYQQKSSQAPKLLFHYYDKDFNNEADTPDNFQSRRPNTSFCFLDIRSPGLGDTAMYLCATSRGSGTGSRGGYTFGSGTRLTVV.

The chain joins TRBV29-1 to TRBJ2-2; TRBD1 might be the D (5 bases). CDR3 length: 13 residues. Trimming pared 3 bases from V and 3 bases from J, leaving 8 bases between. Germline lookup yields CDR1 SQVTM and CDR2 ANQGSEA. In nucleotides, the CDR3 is TGCAGCGTTGATAGGGGCTACACCGGGGAGCTGTTTTTT. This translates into CSVDRGYTGELFF.